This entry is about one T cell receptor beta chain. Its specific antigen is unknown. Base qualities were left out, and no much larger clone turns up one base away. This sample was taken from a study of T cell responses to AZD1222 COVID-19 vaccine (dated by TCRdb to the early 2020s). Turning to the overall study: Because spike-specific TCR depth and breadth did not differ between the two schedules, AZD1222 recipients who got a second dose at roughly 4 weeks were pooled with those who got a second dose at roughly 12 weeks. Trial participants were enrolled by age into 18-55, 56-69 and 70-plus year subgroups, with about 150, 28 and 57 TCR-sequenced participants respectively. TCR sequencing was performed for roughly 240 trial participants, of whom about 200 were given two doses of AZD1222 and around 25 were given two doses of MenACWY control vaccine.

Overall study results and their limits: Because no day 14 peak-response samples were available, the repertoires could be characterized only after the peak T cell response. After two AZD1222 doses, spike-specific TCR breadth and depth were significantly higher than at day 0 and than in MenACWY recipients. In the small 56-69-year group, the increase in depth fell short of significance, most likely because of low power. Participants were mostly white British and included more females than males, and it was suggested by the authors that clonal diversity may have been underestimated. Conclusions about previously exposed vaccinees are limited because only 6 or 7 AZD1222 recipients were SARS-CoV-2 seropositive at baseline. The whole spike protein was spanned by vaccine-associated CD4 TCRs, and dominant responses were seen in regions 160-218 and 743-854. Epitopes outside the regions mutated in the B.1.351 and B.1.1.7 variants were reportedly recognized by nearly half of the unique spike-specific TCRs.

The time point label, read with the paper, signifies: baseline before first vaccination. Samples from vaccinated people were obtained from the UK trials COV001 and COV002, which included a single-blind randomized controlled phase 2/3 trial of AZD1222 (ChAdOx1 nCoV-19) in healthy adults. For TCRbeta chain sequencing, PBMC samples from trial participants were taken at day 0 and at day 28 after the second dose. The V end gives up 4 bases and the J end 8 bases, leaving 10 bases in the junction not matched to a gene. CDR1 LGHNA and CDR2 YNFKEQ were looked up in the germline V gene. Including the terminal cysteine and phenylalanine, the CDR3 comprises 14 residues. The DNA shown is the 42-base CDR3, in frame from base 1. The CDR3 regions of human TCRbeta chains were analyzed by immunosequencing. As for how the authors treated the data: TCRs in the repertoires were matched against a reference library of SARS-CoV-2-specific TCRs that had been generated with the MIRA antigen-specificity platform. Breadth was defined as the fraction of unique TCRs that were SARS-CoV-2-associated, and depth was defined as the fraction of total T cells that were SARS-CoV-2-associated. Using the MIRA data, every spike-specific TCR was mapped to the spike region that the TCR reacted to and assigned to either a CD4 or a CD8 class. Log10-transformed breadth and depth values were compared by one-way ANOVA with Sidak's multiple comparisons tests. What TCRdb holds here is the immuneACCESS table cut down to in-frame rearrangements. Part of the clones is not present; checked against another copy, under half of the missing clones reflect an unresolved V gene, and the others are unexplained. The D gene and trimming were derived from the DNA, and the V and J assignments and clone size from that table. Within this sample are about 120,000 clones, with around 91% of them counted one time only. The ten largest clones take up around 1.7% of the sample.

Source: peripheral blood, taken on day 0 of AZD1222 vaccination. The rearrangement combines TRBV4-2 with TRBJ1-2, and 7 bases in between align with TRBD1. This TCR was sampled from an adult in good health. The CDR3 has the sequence CASSPRRTGRGYTF. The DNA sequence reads TGTGCCAGCAGCCCCCGGAGGACAGGCCGCGGCTACACCTTC.